The sequence of this TCR beta chain was determined in a study of blood T cell repertoires in COVID-19. Background on the study: Italy, Spain and the United States were the sources of the convalescent and acute COVID-19 samples. T cells, B-cell-depleted T cells, or PBMCs supplied cDNA or gDNA.

The length of the CDR3 is 17 residues. CDR1 and CDR2 from the germline V gene are SGHRS and YFSETQ. V was cut by 5 bases and J by 4 bases, with 24 bases left in between. As handled by the study authors: It was from reference gene primer amplification that nucleated cell counts were estimated. Sequencing was performed with immunoSEQ multiplex PCR; in TCRdb, only in-frame clones are kept and a portion is missing. V and J calls and clone size are as listed in that table; D and trimming were resolved from the DNA. The sample has 90,000 to 100,000 clones; roughly 85% are singletons. Sequencing was carried out using peripheral blood. The V gene is TRBV5-1, the J gene TRBJ1-2, with D tentatively TRBD1 (6 bases). The source of this sequence is a man aged 70 or older with acute or convalescent COVID-19. The CDR3 DNA is TGCGCCAGCAGTCCCACCCGGGATGGGCAGGGGAGCTATGGCTACACCTTC. It is translated as CASSPTRDGQGSYGYTF.